A selection of T cell receptor beta chains follows, all from one sample in a study of cytomegalovirus exposure and HLA in healthy donors. Data came from immunoSEQ multiplex PCR; TCRdb stores just in-frame clones and leaves some out. The table includes 95,000 to 150,000 clones, nearly 80% detected once. The specimen was PBMCs. The receptors stem from a woman aged 40 to 50 in good health and CMV-seronegative. The CDR3 runs from the conserved cysteine through the conserved F or W. The order of the fields is CDR3 length, V gene, J gene, clone size, D gene, CDR3 protein, CDR3 DNA. The D gene is left open where the match is weak. For some rows the clone size is stated as once, few or many, or as a class when expanded; others skip it.

>15|TRBV2|TRBJ2-1|NA|TRBD2
CASSTGLAGGGPGFF
TGTGCCAGCAGCACAGGACTAGCGGGAGGGGGGCCGGGGTTCTTC
>15|TRBV12-5|TRBJ1-1|NA|NA
CASGQLRTPNTEAFF
TGTGCTAGTGGTCAGCTCAGGACACCGAACACTGAAGCTTTCTTT
>18|TRBV9|TRBJ2-6|NA|NA
CASSVGHGRFSGANGLTF
TGTGCCAGCAGCGTAGGTCACGGAAGATTCTCTGGGGCCAACGGCCTGACTTTC
>13|TRBV28|TRBJ1-1|once|NA
CASSLPLNTEAFF
TGTGCTAGCAGCCTACCTTTGAACACTGAAGCTTTCTTT
>14|TRBV5-4|TRBJ2-7|NA|TRBD1
CASSRTGASYEQYF
TGTGCCAGCAGCCGGACAGGGGCCTCCTACGAGCAGTACTTC
>18|TRBV9|TRBJ2-5|NA|TRBD1
CASSVALPGQGAQETQYF
TGTGCCAGCAGCGTAGCCCTGCCGGGACAGGGGGCTCAAGAGACCCAGTACTTC
>14|TRBV6-1|TRBJ2-2|NA|NA
CASSARTRTGELFF
TGTGCCAGCAGTGCCCGGACACGCACCGGGGAGCTGTTTTTT
>13|TRBV6-4|TRBJ1-2|NA|TRBD1
CASRDRDSGGYTF
TGTGCCAGCAGGGACAGGGACAGCGGTGGCTACACCTTC
>16|TRBV4-1|TRBJ1-1|NA|TRBD1
CASSKGTGGRNTEAFF
TGCGCCAGCAGCAAAGGGACAGGGGGAAGGAACACTGAAGCTTTCTTT
>16|TRBV28|TRBJ1-2|NA|TRBD1
CASSGWTGQDNYGYTF
TGTGCCAGCAGTGGGTGGACAGGGCAAGATAACTATGGCTACACCTTC
>17|TRBV4-1|TRBJ1-1|NA|TRBD1
CASSQGTGGVKNTEAFF
TGCGCCAGCAGCCAGGGGACAGGGGGTGTGAAGAACACTGAAGCTTTCTTT
>13|TRBV7-9|TRBJ2-7|NA|NA
CASQEGWSYEQYF
TGTGCCTCCCAGGAGGGGTGGTCCTACGAGCAGTACTTC
>13|TRBV14|TRBJ1-1|NA|NA
CASSQDLRTEAFF
TGTGCCAGCAGCCAAGATCTACGCACTGAAGCTTTCTTT
>15|TRBV28|TRBJ2-7|NA|NA
CATIPRTPMWYEQYF
TGTGCCACCATCCCAAGGACTCCTATGTGGTACGAGCAGTACTTC
>16|TRBV28|TRBJ1-6|NA|TRBD1
CASSSLDRAIESPLHF
TGTGCCAGCAGTTCCCTAGACAGGGCCATTGAATCACCCCTCCACTTT
>14|TRBV4-2|TRBJ2-7|NA|TRBD2
CASSPSGTSYEQYF
TGTGCCAGCAGCCCCAGCGGGACCAGCTACGAGCAGTACTTC
>16|TRBV4-3|TRBJ2-3|once|TRBD1
CASSQEEDRGLGTQYF
TGCGCCAGCAGCCAAGAGGAGGACAGGGGGCTCGGTACGCAGTATTTT
>13|TRBV11-3|TRBJ2-7|NA|NA
CASSRQGTTEQYF
TGTGCCAGCAGCCGACAAGGAACGACCGAGCAGTACTTC
>14|TRBV2|TRBJ2-3|NA|TRBD1
CASQGAVRTDTQYF
TGTGCCAGCCAGGGGGCAGTTCGCACAGATACGCAGTATTTT
>15|TRBV7-2|TRBJ1-4|NA|NA
CASSLAAIGGVKLFF
TGTGCCAGCAGCTTAGCGGCCATAGGCGGAGTAAAACTGTTTTTT
>15|TRBV7-2|TRBJ1-2|NA|NA
CASSSAGAPAYGYTF
TGTGCCAGCAGCTCCGCAGGGGCACCGGCCTATGGCTACACCTTC
>17|TRBV5-8|TRBJ2-1|NA|TRBD2
CASSFQTTSGSYNEQFF
TGTGCCAGCAGCTTCCAAACAACTAGCGGCTCCTACAATGAGCAGTTCTTC
>18|TRBV11-1|TRBJ2-2|NA|TRBD2
CASTLSPGLAGVIRELFF
TGTGCCAGCACCCTCTCCCCGGGTCTAGCGGGAGTGATCAGGGAGCTGTTTTTT
>14|TRBV5-1|TRBJ2-5|few|NA
CASSLAGGQETQYF
TGCGCCAGCAGCTTGGCCGGGGGCCAAGAGACCCAGTACTTC
>12|TRBV11-2|TRBJ2-1|NA|TRBD2
CASETRGGEQFF
TGTGCCAGTGAAACCCGGGGGGGTGAGCAGTTCTTC
>15|TRBV7-2|TRBJ2-3|NA|NA
CASSPDYLSTDTQYF
TGTGCCAGCAGCCCGGACTACCTAAGCACAGATACGCAGTATTTT
>14|TRBV6-1|TRBJ1-5|NA|TRBD1
CASSTQGAYQPQHF
TGTGCCAGCAGTACACAGGGGGCTTATCAGCCCCAGCATTTT
>15|TRBV9|TRBJ2-1|NA|TRBD2
CASSPSGTSYNEQFF
TGTGCCAGCAGCCCTAGCGGGACATCCTACAATGAGCAGTTCTTC
>16|TRBV15|TRBJ1-1|NA|NA
CATSRDSSGRRALAFF
TGCGCCACCAGCAGAGATTCGTCAGGACGGAGGGCTTTAGCTTTCTTT
>14|TRBV2|TRBJ1-4|NA|NA
CASRPTGITRKLFF
TGTGCCAGCAGGCCAACAGGGATCACAAGAAAACTGTTTTTT
>13|TRBV7-9|TRBJ2-3|NA|NA
CASSRDRRDTQYF
TGTGCCAGCAGCAGAGACAGGAGAGATACGCAGTATTTT
>14|TRBV2|TRBJ1-1|NA|TRBD1
CASSADRGWPEAFF
TGTGCCAGCAGTGCCGACAGGGGTTGGCCTGAAGCTTTCTTT
>13|TRBV5-1|TRBJ1-2|NA|TRBD1
CASSFRDRRGYTF
TGCGCCAGCAGCTTTCGGGACAGACGCGGCTACACCTTC
>15|TRBV28|TRBJ1-2|NA|NA
CASSAHSPIEYGYTF
TGTGCCAGCAGTGCCCATTCACCTATAGAGTATGGCTACACCTTC
>15|TRBV7-9|TRBJ2-7|NA|TRBD2
CASSTSAGGSGEQYF
TGTGCCAGCAGCACCTCAGCGGGAGGGTCTGGGGAGCAGTACTTC
>15|TRBV5-1|TRBJ2-3|few|TRBD1
CASSEGQGYRDTQYF
TGCGCCAGCAGCGAAGGACAGGGTTACAGAGATACGCAGTATTTT
>15|TRBV5-5|TRBJ1-4|NA|NA
CASTVRGGTNEKLFF
TGTGCCAGCACAGTGAGAGGAGGTACTAATGAAAAACTGTTTTTT
>13|TRBV2|TRBJ1-5|NA|NA
CASSEISGGPQHF
TGTGCCAGCAGTGAAATCTCCGGGGGGCCCCAGCATTTT
>13|TRBV18|TRBJ2-7|NA|NA
CASSPTEAYEQYF
TGTGCCAGCTCACCGACAGAGGCCTACGAGCAGTACTTC
>16|TRBV7-3|TRBJ2-6|NA|NA
CASSPYLIDGANVLTF
TGTGCCAGCAGCCCCTACCTGATTGATGGGGCCAACGTCCTGACTTTC